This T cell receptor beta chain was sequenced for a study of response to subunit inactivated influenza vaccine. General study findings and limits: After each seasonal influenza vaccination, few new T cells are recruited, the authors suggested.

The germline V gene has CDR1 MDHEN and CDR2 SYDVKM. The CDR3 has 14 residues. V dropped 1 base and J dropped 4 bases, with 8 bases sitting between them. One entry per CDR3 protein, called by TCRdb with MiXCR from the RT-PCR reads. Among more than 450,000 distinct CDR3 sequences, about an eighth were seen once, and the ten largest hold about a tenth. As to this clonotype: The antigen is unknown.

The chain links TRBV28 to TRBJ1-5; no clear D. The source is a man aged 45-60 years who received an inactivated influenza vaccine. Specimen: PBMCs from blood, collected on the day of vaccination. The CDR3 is CASSLFRMNQPQHF. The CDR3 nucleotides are TGTGCCAGCAGTTTATTTCGGATGAATCAGCCCCAGCATTTT.